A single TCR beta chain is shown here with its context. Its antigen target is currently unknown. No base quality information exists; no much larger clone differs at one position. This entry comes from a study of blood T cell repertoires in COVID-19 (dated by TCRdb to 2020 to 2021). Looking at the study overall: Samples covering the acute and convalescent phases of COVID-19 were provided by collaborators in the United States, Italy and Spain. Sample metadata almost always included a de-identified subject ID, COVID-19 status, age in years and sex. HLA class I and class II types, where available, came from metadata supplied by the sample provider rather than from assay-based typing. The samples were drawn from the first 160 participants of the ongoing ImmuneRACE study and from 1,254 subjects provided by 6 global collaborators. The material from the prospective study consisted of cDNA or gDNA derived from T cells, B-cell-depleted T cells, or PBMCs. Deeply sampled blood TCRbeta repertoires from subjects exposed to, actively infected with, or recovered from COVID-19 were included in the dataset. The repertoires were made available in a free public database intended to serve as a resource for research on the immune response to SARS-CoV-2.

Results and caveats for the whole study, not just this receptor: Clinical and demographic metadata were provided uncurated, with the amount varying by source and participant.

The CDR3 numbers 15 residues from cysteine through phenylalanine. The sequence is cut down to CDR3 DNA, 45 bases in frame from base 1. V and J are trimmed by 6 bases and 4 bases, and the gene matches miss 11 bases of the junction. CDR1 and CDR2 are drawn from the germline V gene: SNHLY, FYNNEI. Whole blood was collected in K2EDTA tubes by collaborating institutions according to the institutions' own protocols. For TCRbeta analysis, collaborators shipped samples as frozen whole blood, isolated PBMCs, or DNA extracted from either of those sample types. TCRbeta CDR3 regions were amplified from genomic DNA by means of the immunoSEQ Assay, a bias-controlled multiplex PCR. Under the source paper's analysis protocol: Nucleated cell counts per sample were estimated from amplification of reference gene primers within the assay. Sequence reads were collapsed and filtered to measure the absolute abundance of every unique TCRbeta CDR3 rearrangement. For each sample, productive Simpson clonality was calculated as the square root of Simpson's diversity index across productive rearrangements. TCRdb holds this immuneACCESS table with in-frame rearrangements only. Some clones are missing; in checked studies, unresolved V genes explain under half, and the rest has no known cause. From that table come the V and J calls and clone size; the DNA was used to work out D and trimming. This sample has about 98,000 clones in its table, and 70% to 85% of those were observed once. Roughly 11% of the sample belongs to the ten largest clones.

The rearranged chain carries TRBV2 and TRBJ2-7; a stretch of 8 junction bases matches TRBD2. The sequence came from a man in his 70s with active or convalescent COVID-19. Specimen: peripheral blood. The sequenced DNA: TGTGCCAGCAGCACCTCCGGCGGGGGGTTTTACGAGCAGTACTTC. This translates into CASSTSGGGFYEQYF.